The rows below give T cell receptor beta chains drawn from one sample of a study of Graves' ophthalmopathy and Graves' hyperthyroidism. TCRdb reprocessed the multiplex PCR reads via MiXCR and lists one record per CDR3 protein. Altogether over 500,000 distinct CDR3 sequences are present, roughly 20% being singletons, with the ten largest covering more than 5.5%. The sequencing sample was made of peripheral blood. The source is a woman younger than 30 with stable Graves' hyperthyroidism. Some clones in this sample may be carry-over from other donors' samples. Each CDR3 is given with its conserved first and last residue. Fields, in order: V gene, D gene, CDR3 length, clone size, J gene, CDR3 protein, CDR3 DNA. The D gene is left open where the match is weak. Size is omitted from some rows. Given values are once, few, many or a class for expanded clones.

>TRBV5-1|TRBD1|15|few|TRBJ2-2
CASSWDRADTGELFF
TGCGCCAGCAGCTGGGACAGGGCGGACACCGGGGAGCTGTTTTTT
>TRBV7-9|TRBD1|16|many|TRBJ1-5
CASSFRTGGTEQPQHF
TGTGCCAGCAGCTTCAGGACAGGGGGGACCGAGCAGCCCCAGCATTTT
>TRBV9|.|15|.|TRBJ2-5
CASSVAGLKGETQYF
TGTGCCAGCAGCGTAGCTGGACTCAAGGGAGAGACCCAGTACTTC
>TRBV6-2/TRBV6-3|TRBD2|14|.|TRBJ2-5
CASSYRDYRGTQYF
TGTGCCAGCAGTTACAGGGACTATCGAGGGACCCAGTACTTC
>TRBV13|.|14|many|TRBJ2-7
CASNPMVDNYEQYF
TGTGCCAGCAACCCTATGGTGGATAATTACGAGCAGTACTTC
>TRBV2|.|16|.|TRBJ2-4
CASSLDGPLAKNIQYF
TGTGCCAGCAGCCTGGACGGACCTCTAGCCAAAAACATTCAGTACTTC
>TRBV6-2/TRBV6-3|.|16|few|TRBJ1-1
CASSYEAGWGNTEAFF
TGTGCCAGCAGTTACGAGGCAGGCTGGGGGAACACTGAAGCTTTCTTT
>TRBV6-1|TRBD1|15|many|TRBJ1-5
CASSEPGGANQPQHF
TGTGCCAGCAGTGAACCAGGGGGCGCAAATCAGCCCCAGCATTTT
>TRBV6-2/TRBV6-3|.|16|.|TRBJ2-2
CASSTPDVSNTGELFF
TGTGCCAGCAGTACGCCGGACGTTTCGAACACCGGGGAGCTGTTTTTT
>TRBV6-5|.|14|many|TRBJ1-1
CASSRAAMGTEAFF
TGTGCCAGCAGCCGCGCCGCTATGGGCACTGAAGCTTTCTTT
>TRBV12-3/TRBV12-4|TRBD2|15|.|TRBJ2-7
CASSKTSGVPYEQYF
TGTGCCAGCAGTAAGACTAGCGGGGTTCCCTACGAGCAGTACTTC
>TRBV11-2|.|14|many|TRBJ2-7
CASSFDGLSYEQYF
TGTGCCAGCAGCTTCGACGGACTATCCTACGAGCAGTACTTC
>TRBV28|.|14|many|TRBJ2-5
CASSFGSEGETQYF
TGTGCCAGCAGTTTTGGGAGCGAGGGGGAGACCCAGTACTTC
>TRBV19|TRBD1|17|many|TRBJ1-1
CASSPWEQGIGDTEAFF
TGTGCCAGTAGTCCTTGGGAACAGGGGATTGGAGACACTGAAGCTTTCTTT
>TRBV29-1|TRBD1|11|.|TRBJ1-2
CSVTGLHGYTF
TGCAGCGTGACAGGGCTTCATGGCTACACCTTC
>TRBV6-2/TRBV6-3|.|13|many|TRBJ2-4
CASSYSAAAIQYF
TGTGCCAGCAGTTACTCGGCAGCGGCCATTCAGTACTTC